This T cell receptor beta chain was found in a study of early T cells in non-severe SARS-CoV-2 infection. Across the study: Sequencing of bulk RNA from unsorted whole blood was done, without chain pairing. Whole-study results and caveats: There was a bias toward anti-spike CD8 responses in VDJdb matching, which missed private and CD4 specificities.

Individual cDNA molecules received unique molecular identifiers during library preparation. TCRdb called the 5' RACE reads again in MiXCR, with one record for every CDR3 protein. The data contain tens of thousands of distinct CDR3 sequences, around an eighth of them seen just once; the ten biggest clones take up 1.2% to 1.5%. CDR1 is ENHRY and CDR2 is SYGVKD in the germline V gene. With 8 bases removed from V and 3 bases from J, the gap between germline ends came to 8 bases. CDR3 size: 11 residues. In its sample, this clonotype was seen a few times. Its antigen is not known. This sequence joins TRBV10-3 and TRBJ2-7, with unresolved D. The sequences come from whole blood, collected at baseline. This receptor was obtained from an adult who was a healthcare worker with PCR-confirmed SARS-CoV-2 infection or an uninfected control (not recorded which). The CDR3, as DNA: TGTGCCATCTCAGCCAACTACGAGCAGTACTTC. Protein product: CAISANYEQYF.